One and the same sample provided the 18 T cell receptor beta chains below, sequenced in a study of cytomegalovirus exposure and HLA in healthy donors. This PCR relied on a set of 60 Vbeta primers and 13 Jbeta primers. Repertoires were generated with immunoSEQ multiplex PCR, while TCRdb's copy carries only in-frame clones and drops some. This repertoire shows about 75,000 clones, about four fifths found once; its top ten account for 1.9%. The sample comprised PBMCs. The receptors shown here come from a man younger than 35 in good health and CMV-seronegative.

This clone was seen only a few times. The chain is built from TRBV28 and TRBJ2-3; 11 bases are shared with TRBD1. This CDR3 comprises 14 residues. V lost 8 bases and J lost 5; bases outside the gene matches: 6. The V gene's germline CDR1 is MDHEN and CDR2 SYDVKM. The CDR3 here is CASEMDRGRDTQYF. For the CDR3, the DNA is TGTGCCAGCGAAATGGACAGGGGGCGAGATACGCAGTATTTT.

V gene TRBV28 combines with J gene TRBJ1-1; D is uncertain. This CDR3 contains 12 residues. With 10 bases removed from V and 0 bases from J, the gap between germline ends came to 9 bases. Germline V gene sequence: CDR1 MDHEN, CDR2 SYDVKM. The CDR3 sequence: CATDFMNTEAFF. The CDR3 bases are TGTGCCACGGACTTCATGAACACTGAAGCTTTCTTT.

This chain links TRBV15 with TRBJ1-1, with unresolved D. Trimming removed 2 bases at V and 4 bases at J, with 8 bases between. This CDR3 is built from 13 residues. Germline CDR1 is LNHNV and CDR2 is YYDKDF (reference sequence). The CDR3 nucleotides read TGTGCCACCAGCAGACAGGAGGGCACTGAAGCTTTCTTT. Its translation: CATSRQEGTEAFF.

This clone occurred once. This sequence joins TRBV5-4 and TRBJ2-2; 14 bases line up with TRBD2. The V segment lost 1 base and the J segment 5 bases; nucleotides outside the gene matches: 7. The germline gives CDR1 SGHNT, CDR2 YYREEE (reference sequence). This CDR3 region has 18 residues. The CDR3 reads CASSLPGLAGVQTGELFF. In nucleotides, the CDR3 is TGTGCCAGCAGCTTGCCGGGACTAGCGGGAGTGCAAACCGGGGAGCTGTTTTTT.

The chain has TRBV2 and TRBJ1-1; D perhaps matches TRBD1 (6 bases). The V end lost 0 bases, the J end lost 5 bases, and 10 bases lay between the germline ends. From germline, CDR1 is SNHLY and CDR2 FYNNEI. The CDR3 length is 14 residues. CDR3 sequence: CASSEAYRATEAFF. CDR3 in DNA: TGTGCCAGCAGTGAAGCGTACAGGGCTACTGAAGCTTTCTTT.

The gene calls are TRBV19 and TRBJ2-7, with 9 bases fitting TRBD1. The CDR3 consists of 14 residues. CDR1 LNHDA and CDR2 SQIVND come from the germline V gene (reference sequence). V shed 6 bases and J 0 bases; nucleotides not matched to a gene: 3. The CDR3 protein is CASRDRGSSYEQYF. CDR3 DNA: TGTGCCAGTAGAGACAGGGGGAGCTCCTACGAGCAGTACTTC.

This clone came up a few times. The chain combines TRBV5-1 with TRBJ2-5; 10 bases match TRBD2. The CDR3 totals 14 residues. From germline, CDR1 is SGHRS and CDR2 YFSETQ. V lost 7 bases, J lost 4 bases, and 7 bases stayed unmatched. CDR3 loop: CASGRTSGTETQYF. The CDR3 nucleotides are TGCGCCAGCGGAAGGACTAGCGGCACAGAGACCCAGTACTTC.

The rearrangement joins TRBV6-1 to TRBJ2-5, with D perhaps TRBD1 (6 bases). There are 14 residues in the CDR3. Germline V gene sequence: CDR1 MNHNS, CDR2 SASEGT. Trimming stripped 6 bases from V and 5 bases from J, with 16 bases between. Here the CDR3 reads CASSITQGRETQYF. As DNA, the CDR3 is TGTGCCAGCAGCATTACCCAGGGGCGGGAGACCCAGTACTTC.

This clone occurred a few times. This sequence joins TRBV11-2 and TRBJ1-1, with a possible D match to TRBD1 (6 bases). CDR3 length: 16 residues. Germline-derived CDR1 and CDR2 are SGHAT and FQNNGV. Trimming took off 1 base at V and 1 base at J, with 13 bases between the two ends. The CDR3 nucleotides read TGTGCCAGCAGCTTAGGCGTGAGGACAGAGAACACTGAAGCTTTCTTT. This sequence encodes CASSLGVRTENTEAFF.

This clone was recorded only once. The CDR3, as DNA: TGCGCCAGCAAGACCGAGAGGTCTCATCAGCCCCAGCATTTT. Protein product: CASKTERSHQPQHF. The chain is built from TRBV23-1 and TRBJ1-5, with D uncertain. TRBV23-1 counts as an open reading frame of uncertain function. Trimming stripped 7 bases from V and 5 bases from J, with 15 bases between. The CDR3 extends over 14 amino acids.

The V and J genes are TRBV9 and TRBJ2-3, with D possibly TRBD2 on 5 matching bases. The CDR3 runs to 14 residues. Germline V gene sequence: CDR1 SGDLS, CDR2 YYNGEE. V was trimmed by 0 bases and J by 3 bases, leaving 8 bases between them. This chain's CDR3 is CASSVDEGTDTQYF. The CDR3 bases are TGTGCCAGCAGCGTAGACGAGGGAACAGATACGCAGTATTTT.

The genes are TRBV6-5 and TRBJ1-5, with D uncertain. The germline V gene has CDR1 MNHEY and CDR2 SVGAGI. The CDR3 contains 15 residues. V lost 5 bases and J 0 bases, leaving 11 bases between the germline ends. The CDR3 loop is CASSKGLYSNQPQHF. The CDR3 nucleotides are TGTGCCAGCAGTAAAGGACTGTATAGCAATCAGCCCCAGCATTTT.

The CDR3 sequence is CASLKGTSGYEQYF. For the CDR3, the DNA is TGTGCCAGCCTTAAAGGGACTAGCGGCTACGAGCAGTACTTC. This chain uses TRBV2 with TRBJ2-7; TRBD2 aligns across 11 bases. The length of the CDR3 is 14 residues. J lost 3 bases, V lost 8 bases, and 6 bases had no gene match. From germline, CDR1 is SNHLY and CDR2 FYNNEI.

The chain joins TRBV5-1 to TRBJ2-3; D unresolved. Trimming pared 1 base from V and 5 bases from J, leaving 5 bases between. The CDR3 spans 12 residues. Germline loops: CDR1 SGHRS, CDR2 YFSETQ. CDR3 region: CASSLPVDTQYF. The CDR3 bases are TGCGCCAGCAGCTTGCCAGTAGATACGCAGTATTTT.

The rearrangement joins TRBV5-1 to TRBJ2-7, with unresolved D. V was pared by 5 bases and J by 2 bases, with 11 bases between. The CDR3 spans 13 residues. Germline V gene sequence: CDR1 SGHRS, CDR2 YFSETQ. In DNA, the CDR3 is TGCGCCAGCAGACTGAAGATCCCCTACGAGCAGTACTTC. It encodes CASRLKIPYEQYF.

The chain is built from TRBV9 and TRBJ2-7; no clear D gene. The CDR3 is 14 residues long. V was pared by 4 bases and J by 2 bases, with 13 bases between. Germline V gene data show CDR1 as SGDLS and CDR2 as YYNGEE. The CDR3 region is CASSSGGFPYEQYF. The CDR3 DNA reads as TGTGCCAGCAGCTCCGGCGGATTCCCCTACGAGCAGTACTTC.

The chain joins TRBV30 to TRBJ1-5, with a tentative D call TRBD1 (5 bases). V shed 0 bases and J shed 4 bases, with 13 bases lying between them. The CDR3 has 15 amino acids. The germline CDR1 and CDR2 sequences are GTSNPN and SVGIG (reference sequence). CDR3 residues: CAWSVRTGWNQPQHF. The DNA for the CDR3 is TGTGCCTGGAGTGTACGCACAGGCTGGAATCAGCCCCAGCATTTT. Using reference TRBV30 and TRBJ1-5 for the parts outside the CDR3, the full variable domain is SQTIHQWPATLVQPVGSPLSLECTVEGTSNPNLYWYRQAAGRGLQLLFYSVGIGQISSEVPQNLSASRPQDRQFILSSKKLLLSDSGFYLCAWSVRTGWNQPQHFGDGTRLSIL.

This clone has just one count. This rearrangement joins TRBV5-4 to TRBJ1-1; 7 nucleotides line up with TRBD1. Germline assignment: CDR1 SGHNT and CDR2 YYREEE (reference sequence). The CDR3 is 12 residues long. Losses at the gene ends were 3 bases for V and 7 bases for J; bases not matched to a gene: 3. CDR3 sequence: CASSSHRGEAFF. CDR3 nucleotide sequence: TGTGCCAGCAGCTCACACAGGGGTGAAGCTTTCTTT. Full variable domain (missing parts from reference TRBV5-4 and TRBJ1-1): ETGVTQSPTHLIKTRGQQVTLRCSSQSGHNTVSWYQQALGQGPQFIFQYYREEENGRGNFPPRFSGLQFPNYSSELNVNALELDDSALYLCASSSHRGEAFFGQGTRLTVV.